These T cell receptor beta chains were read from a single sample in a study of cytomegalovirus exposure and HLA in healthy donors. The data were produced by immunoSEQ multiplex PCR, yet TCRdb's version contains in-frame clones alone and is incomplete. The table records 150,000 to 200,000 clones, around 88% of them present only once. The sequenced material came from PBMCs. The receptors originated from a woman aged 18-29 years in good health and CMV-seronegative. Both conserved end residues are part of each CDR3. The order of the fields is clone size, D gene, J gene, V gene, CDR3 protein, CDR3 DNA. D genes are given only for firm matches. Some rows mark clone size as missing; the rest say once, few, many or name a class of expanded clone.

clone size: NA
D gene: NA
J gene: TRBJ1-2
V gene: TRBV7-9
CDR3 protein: CASSSGRTEINYGYTF
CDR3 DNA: TGTGCCAGCAGCTCGGGTAGGACAGAGATAAACTATGGCTACACCTTC

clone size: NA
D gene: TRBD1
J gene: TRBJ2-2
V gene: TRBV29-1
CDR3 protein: CSVKQGLAGELFF
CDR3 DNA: TGCAGCGTTAAACAGGGGTTAGCCGGGGAGCTGTTTTTT

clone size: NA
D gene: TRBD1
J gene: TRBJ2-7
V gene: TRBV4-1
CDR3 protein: CASSPLWDRGSYEQYF
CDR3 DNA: TGCGCCAGCAGCCCCCTCTGGGACAGGGGGAGCTACGAGCAGTACTTC

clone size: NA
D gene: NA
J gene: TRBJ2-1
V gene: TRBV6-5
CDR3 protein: CASSQALNSYNEQFF
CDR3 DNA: TGTGCCAGCAGTCAGGCCCTAAACTCCTACAATGAGCAGTTCTTC

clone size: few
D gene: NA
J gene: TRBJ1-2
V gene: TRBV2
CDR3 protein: CASRGTANYGYTF
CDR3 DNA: TGTGCCAGCAGAGGAACAGCTAACTATGGCTACACCTTC

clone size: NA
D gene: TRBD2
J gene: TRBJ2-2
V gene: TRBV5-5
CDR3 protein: CASSLEGEGYTGELFF
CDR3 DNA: TGTGCCAGCAGCTTGGAAGGGGAGGGATATACCGGGGAGCTGTTTTTT

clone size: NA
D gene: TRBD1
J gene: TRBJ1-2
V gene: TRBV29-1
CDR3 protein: CSVPWGTGTPGYTF
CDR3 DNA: TGCAGCGTCCCCTGGGGGACAGGGACCCCCGGCTACACCTTC

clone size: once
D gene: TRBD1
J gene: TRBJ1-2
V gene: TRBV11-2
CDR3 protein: CASSSIRTGTGVRGYTF
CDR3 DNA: TGTGCCAGCAGCTCCATCAGAACCGGGACAGGCGTAAGGGGCTACACCTTC

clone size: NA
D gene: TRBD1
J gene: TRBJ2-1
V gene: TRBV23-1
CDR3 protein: CASSPRTGGNEQFF
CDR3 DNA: TGCGCCAGCAGTCCTCGGACAGGGGGCAATGAGCAGTTCTTC

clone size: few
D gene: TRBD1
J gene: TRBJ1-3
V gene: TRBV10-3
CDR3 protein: CAIRPGTGSGNTIYF
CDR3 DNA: TGTGCCATCAGACCCGGGACAGGGAGCGGAAACACCATATATTTT

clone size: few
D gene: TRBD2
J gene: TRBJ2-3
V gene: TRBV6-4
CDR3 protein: CASSDSTSGGDTQYF
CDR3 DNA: TGTGCCAGCAGTGACTCGACTAGCGGGGGGGATACGCAGTATTTT

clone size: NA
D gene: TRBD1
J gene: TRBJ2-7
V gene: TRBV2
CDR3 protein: CARGTGGEQYF
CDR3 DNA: TGTGCCAGGGGGACAGGGGGCGAGCAGTACTTC

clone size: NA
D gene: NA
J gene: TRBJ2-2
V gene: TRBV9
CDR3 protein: CASSLGAFTNTGELFF
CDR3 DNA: TGTGCCAGCAGCCTGGGGGCTTTCACGAACACCGGGGAGCTGTTTTTT

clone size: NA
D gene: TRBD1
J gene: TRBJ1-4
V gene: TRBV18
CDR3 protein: CASSPIDRGNEKLFF
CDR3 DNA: TGTGCCAGCTCACCCATCGACAGGGGGAATGAAAAACTGTTTTTT

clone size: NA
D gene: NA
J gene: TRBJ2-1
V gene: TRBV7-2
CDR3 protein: CASSLEGVDEQFF
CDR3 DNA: TGTGCCAGCAGCTTAGAGGGGGTGGATGAGCAGTTCTTC

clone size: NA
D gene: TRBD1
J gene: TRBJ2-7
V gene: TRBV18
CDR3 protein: CASSLTGDPWGQYF
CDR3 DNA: TGTGCCAGCTCACTGACAGGGGATCCGTGGGGGCAGTACTTC

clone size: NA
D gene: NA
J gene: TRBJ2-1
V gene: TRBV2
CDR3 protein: CASSESGGEQFF
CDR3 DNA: TGTGCCAGCAGTGAATCGGGTGGCGAGCAGTTCTTC